The text below deals with one TCR beta chain. The antigen is undetermined. V was clipped by 2 bases and J by 4 bases; unmatched bases: 3. Germline V gene data show CDR1 as SEHNR and CDR2 as FQNEAQ (reference sequence). The CDR3 runs 15 residues. Using immunoSEQ multiplex PCR, the repertoire was profiled, and TCRdb retains in-frame clones only, with some absent. The top ten clones hold around 8% of a sample with more than 75,000 clones, approximately 89% of them seen once. These data originate in a study of T cell responses to AZD1222 COVID-19 vaccine. Study observations and caveats: Across the whole spike, CD4 TCRs peaked at regions 160-218 and 743-854.

The chain uses TRBV7-9 and TRBJ2-3, with 10 bases identical to TRBD2. The clonotype comes from an adult who received the AZD1222 COVID-19 vaccine. Sequenced material: peripheral blood, taken 28 days after the second AZD1222 dose. The CDR3 protein is CASSLPSGRADTQYF. The CDR3 coding sequence is TGTGCCAGCAGCTTACCTAGCGGGAGAGCAGATACGCAGTATTTT.